This T cell receptor (beta chain) stems from a study of blood T cell repertoires in COVID-19 (dated by TCRdb to the early 2020s). Background for the entire study: Samples from collaborators originated in the United States, Italy and Spain and spanned both the acute and convalescent phases of COVID-19. Samples were obtained from the ongoing ImmuneRACE study (first 160 participants) and from 1,254 subjects provided by 6 global collaborators. Subjects who had been exposed to COVID-19, were actively infected with it, or had recovered from it provided the deeply sampled blood TCRbeta repertoires that made up the dataset. The repertoires were made available in a free public database intended to serve as a resource for research on the immune response to SARS-CoV-2. Sample metadata almost always included a de-identified subject ID, COVID-19 status, age in years and sex. Where HLA class I and class II types were available, the types were taken from metadata supplied by the sample provider, not from assay-based typing. The prospective study material was composed of cDNA or gDNA derived from T cells, B-cell-depleted T cells, or PBMCs.

At one collaborating source in Seattle, patients were enrolled during active infection and were followed longitudinally through the course of disease. Collaborating institutions collected whole blood in K2EDTA tubes following their own protocols. Collaborator samples were shipped for TCRbeta analysis as frozen whole blood, isolated PBMCs, or DNA extracted from either sample type. A note on this clone: Its antigen remains unidentified. Base qualities were left out, and no much larger clone turns up one base away.

The immunoSEQ Assay, a bias-controlled multiplex PCR, was used to amplify TCRbeta CDR3 regions from genomic DNA. The original pipeline was this. Nucleated cell counts per sample were estimated from amplification of reference gene primers within the assay. To quantify the absolute abundance of each unique TCRbeta CDR3 rearrangement, sequence reads were collapsed and filtered. For each sample, productive Simpson clonality was calculated as the square root of Simpson's diversity index across productive rearrangements. As stored in TCRdb, this immuneACCESS dataset retains in-frame rearrangements with V and J assigned. A fraction of the clones does not appear; measured against another copy, unresolved V genes explain less than half of the discrepancy, and the remainder lacks a known reason. Clone size and the V and J calls come from that table; the DNA yielded D and trimming. In this sample the table shows approximately 210,000 clones, around 80% of which occur a single time. The ten top clones hold roughly 7% of the sample.

Study-wide findings and limitations: The amount of clinical and demographic metadata varied by source and participant and was provided uncurated.

Its CDR3 holds 15 amino acids, cysteine through phenylalanine. Of the read, only the CDR3 DNA is kept; its 45 bases are in frame from base 1. Ends trimmed: V by 5 bases, J by 1 base; bases unmatched to a gene: 1. CDR1 and CDR2 (MDHEN, SYDVKM) derive from the germline V gene. The source of this sequence is a woman aged 80 or over with COVID-19, enrolled during active disease. Material for sequencing was peripheral blood. The sequence is built from TRBV28 and TRBJ1-5, with 11 middle bases fitting TRBD1. The DNA reads TGTGCCAGCAGTGGGGACAGGGGGAGCAATCAGCCCCAGCATTTT. Translated, this gives CASSGDRGSNQPQHF.